This T cell receptor beta chain was observed in a study of Ad26.COV2.S vaccination and SARS-CoV-2 variants. Using immunoSEQ multiplex PCR, the repertoire was profiled, and TCRdb retains in-frame clones only, with some absent. The repertoire holds 87,000 or so clones, with approximately 81% as singletons. This CDR3 spans 17 amino acids. Deletions cut 1 base from V and 4 bases from J, with 19 bases between. The germline CDR1 and CDR2 sequences are SEHNR and FQNEAQ (reference sequence). V gene TRBV7-9 combines with J gene TRBJ1-2, with a tentative D call TRBD1 (6 bases). The TCR was taken from a human donor who had recovered from COVID-19. Source: peripheral blood, taken after recovery from COVID-19. CDR3 residues: CASSLDVTGGAIYGYTF. The CDR3 coding sequence is TGTGCCAGCAGCTTAGACGTTACCGGGGGCGCAATCTATGGCTACACCTTC.